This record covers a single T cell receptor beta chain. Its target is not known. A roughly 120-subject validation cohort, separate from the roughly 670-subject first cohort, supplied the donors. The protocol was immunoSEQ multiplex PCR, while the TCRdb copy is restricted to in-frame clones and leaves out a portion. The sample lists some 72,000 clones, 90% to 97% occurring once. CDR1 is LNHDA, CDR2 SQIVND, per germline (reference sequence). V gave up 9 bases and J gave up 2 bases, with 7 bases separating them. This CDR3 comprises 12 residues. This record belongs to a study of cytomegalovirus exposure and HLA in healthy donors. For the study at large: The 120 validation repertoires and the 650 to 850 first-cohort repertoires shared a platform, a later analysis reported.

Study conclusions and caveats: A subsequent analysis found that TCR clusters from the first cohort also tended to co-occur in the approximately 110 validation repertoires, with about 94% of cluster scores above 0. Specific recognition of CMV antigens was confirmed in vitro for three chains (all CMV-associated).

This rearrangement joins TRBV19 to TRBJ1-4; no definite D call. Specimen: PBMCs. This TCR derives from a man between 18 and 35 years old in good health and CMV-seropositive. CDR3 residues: CASRYTNEKLFF. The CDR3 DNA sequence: TGTGCCAGCAGGTATACTAATGAAAAACTGTTTTTT.